A single T cell receptor (beta chain) is shown here with its context. Its antigen is currently unknown. No ophthalmopathy progression within 18 months constituted stable Graves' hyperthyroidism. Among the patients, aged 18 to 65, hyperthyroidism was newly diagnosed and had lasted under 2 months. Researchers took RNA transcripts and amplified the TCR beta CDR3 regions from them. The HTBI primer set drove a first-round RT-PCR of the TCR CDR3. Using its own MiXCR run on the multiplex PCR reads, TCRdb lists one record per CDR3 protein. This sample has 96,000 or so distinct CDR3 sequences, with over 50% found just once. The data derive from a study of T cells in Graves' hyperthyroidism and ophthalmopathy. Study-wide points: Blood also carried most thyroid clonotypes expanded above 0.001.

The CDR3 runs 14 residues. CDR1 ENHRY and CDR2 SYGVKD come from the germline V gene. With V trimmed by 8 bases and J by 7 bases, 8 bases remained unmatched. The sample was blood. J is TRBJ2-2 and V is TRBV10-3; 9 nucleotides align to TRBD2. The source is a woman aged 35 to 49 with Graves' hyperthyroidism. The CDR3 here is CAIGQAGGYGELFF. The CDR3 DNA is TGTGCCATCGGGCAAGCGGGAGGCTACGGGGAGCTGTTTTTT.